This T cell receptor beta chain was recovered during a study of CD8 T cells in Susac syndrome. Note on this clonotype: Its antigen remains unknown.

RNA in amounts of about 0.5 to 1 ug was reverse transcribed with random hexamers. TCRdb re-called the immunoSEQ multiplex PCR reads with MiXCR, one entry per CDR3 protein. The table has about 120,000 distinct CDR3 sequences, about nine tenths seen once; the top ten hold 0.13% to 0.15%. Study-wide results and caveats: The study conceded that its TCR sequencing and HLA analysis involved relatively few individuals.

J was trimmed by 6 bases and V by 0 bases; bases with no gene match: 5. The CDR3 length is 17 residues. Germline assignment: CDR1 MDHEN and CDR2 SYDVKM. The receptor was isolated from a human donor in good health. The chain joins TRBV28 to TRBJ2-2, with 12 bases fitting TRBD2. The sample consisted of CD4+ T cells from PBMCs. In nucleotides, the CDR3 is TGTGCCAGCAGTTTATGGATACTAGCGGGAGGCCCCGGGGAGCTGTTTTTT. Translation: CASSLWILAGGPGELFF.